The 26 T cell receptor beta chains given below trace back to one sample, sequenced in a study of regulatory T cells in long-lasting Graves disease. Time point described: newly diagnosed GD, antithyroid drugs for less than 3 months. Generation of the TCR library employed RNA extracted from PBMCs. Investigators prepared the TCR beta libraries by applying iRepertoire HTBI primers and Arm-PCR of CDR3 regions. Via MiXCR, TCRdb re-called the multiplex PCR reads, giving one row per CDR3 protein. The sample gives some 490,000 distinct CDR3 sequences, 12% of which show up once; 8.9% is in the top ten. The same data also went into a second study, on T cells in Graves' hyperthyroidism and ophthalmopathy.

Specimen: peripheral blood mononuclear cells (PBMCs), collected at new diagnosis, from a patient treated with antithyroid drugs. All receptors derive from a young woman with Graves disease.

This clonotype was recorded once. V gene TRBV4-1 combines with J gene TRBJ2-1; 10 bases are a match to TRBD1. This CDR3 contains 17 residues. Germline trimming cut 4 bases from V and 7 bases from J; bases unmatched to any gene: 13. Germline assignment: CDR1 MGHRA and CDR2 YSYEKL. This chain's CDR3 is CASSRQGAETWTNEQFF. The CDR3 DNA follows: TGCGCCAGCAGCCGACAGGGGGCAGAAACATGGACAAATGAGCAGTTCTTC.

This clonotype was observed a handful of times. The junction shows a germline mismatch at one end, possibly a read error. The rearrangement joins TRBV7-2 to TRBJ2-1, with 7 bases that match TRBD1. The CDR3 runs to 14 residues. Germline V lookup: CDR1 SGHTA, CDR2 FQGNSA. The CDR3 here is CASRLPGQNIGQLF. The CDR3 DNA follows: TGTGCCAGCAGACTCCCGGGACAGAATATCGGGCAGCTCTTC.

J is TRBJ2-5 and V is TRBV5-1; no reliable D call. The CDR3 has 13 amino acids. V was clipped by 1 base and J by 1 base, with 5 bases between them. Germline loops: CDR1 SGHRS, CDR2 YFSETQ. CDR3 residues: CASSLYSQETQYF. CDR3 nucleotides: TGCGCCAGCAGCTTGTACAGCCAAGAGACCCAGTACTTC.

This clonotype has a count of ten or more. The gene calls are TRBV6-2 or TRBV6-3 and TRBJ2-7; no firm D call. Germline V gene lookup returns CDR1 MNHEY and CDR2 SVGEGT. V lost 8 bases to trimming and J lost 2 bases, with 16 bases between them. CDR3 length: 14 residues. Here the CDR3 reads CASGFGRPPYEQYF. CDR3 DNA sequence: TGTGCCAGCGGGTTTGGACGGCCCCCCTACGAGCAGTACTTC.

The sample holds a few counts of this clonotype. This chain links TRBV9 with TRBJ2-1; the D is unclear. The CDR3 consists of 14 residues. V shed 3 bases and J shed 7 bases, with 14 bases lying between them. Germline V gene sequence: CDR1 SGDLS, CDR2 YYNGEE. CDR3 bases: TGTGCCAGCAGCGGAGGTGGCGGAGATAATGAGCAGTTCTTC. It encodes CASSGGGGDNEQFF. Complete variable domain (other parts from reference TRBV9 and TRBJ2-1): DSGVTQTPKHLITATGQRVTLRCSPRSGDLSVYWYQQSLDQGLQFLIQYYNGEERAKGNILERFSAQQFPDLHSELNLSSLELGDSALYFCASSGGGGDNEQFFGPGTRLTVL.

The chain employs TRBV11-3 and TRBJ2-6; D not certain. The germline CDR1 and CDR2 sequences are SGHNT and YENEEA. The CDR3 contains 15 residues. Trimming pared 5 bases from V and 0 bases from J, leaving 8 bases between. The CDR3: CASSPGHSGANVLTF. DNA for the CDR3: TGTGCCAGCAGCCCCGGCCACTCTGGGGCCAACGTCCTGACTTTC.

This clonotype was counted once. The rearrangement joins TRBV30 to TRBJ2-4; D is undetermined. CDR3 length equals 14 residues. Germline V lookup: CDR1 GTSNPN, CDR2 SVGIG (reference sequence). Trimming shortened V by 0 bases and J by 1 base, and 7 bases separated the two germline ends. The CDR3 bases are TGTGCCTGGAGTGTACTGGGGGCCAAAAACATTCAGTACTTC. Residues: CAWSVLGAKNIQYF.

In this sample, this clonotype turned up many times. The V gene is TRBV20-1, the J gene TRBJ2-7; TRBD2 matches 13 bases. V shed 0 bases, J shed 0 bases, and the junction held 2 bases outside the gene matches. The CDR3 spans 16 residues. Germline lookup yields CDR1 DFQATT and CDR2 SNEGSKA (reference sequence). This chain's CDR3 is CSARDWTSGSSYEQYF. For the CDR3, the DNA is TGCAGTGCTAGAGATTGGACTAGCGGGAGCTCCTACGAGCAGTACTTC.

The chain links TRBV7-2 to TRBJ2-7; 9 nucleotides line up with TRBD1. There are 15 residues in the CDR3. V dropped 11 bases and J dropped 6; count of bases not matched to a gene: 17. Germline V lookup: CDR1 SGHTA, CDR2 FQGNSA. This chain's CDR3 is CAWVPPGTGTREQYF. The CDR3 DNA sequence: TGTGCCTGGGTACCCCCCGGGACAGGGACCCGCGAGCAGTACTTC.

This clonotype has a handful of counts. The chain recombines TRBV20-1 with TRBJ2-1; D is unresolved. The CDR3 has 13 amino acids. The germline V gene encodes CDR1 DFQATT and CDR2 SNEGSKA (reference sequence). Trimming left V 4 bases short and J 0 bases short, with 7 bases between. The CDR3 coding sequence is TGCAGTGCTACCCGATACTCCTACAATGAGCAGTTCTTC. This encodes CSATRYSYNEQFF.

This clonotype has a count of ten or more. This chain joins TRBV2 and TRBJ2-1; no definite D call. Germline-derived CDR1 and CDR2 are SNHLY and FYNNEI. V was cut by 4 bases and J by 11 bases, with 15 bases left in between. This CDR3 is built from 13 residues. This chain's CDR3 is CASSVTTAWKQFF. The DNA of the CDR3 is TGTGCCAGCAGTGTAACCACAGCGTGGAAGCAGTTCTTC.

The V and J genes are TRBV7-3 and TRBJ1-6; 12 bases agree with TRBD1. The germline gives CDR1 SGHTA, CDR2 FQGTGA. With 5 bases clipped from V and 6 bases from J, the junction kept 20 bases outside the gene matches. The CDR3 covers 21 residues. The DNA of the CDR3 is TGTGCCAGCAGCCCATCGCGACCGGGACAGGGGGCACGGGTGGGTAATTCACCCCTCCACTTT. Translation: CASSPSRPGQGARVGNSPLHF. The complete variable domain, with remaining parts taken from reference TRBV7-3 and TRBJ1-6, reads GAGVSQTPSNKVTEKGKYVELRCDPISGHTALYWYRQSLGQGPEFLIYFQGTGAADDSGLPNDRFFAVRPEGSVSTLKIQRTERGDSAVYLCASSPSRPGQGARVGNSPLHFGNGTRLTVT.

The V call is TRBV19, the J call TRBJ1-5; D is uncertain. CDR3 length: 14 residues. Germline V CDR1 and CDR2: LNHDA, SQIVND (reference sequence). Trimming removed 1 base at V and 9 bases at J, with 13 bases between. The CDR3: CASSIVWGRRPQHF. DNA of the CDR3: TGTGCCAGTAGTATAGTCTGGGGAAGGAGGCCCCAGCATTTT.

This chain connects TRBV5-1 to TRBJ2-3; D might be TRBD1 (6 bases). The CDR3 loop spans 16 amino acids. Germline assignment: CDR1 SGHRS and CDR2 YFSETQ. V dropped 0 bases and J dropped 4 bases, with 15 bases sitting between them. The CDR3 loop reads CASSLETGNGADTQYF. In DNA, the CDR3 is TGCGCCAGCAGCTTGGAAACAGGGAATGGGGCAGATACGCAGTATTTT.

This clonotype was observed a few times. The chain employs TRBV19 and TRBJ1-5, with D perhaps TRBD1 (6 bases). This CDR3 contains 12 residues. V lost 9 bases and J 5 bases, leaving 11 bases between the germline ends. From germline, CDR1 is LNHDA and CDR2 SQIVND (reference sequence). CDR3 loop: CASKQGDQPQHF. CDR3 coding DNA: TGTGCCAGCAAACAGGGCGATCAGCCCCAGCATTTT. The complete variable domain, with remaining parts taken from reference TRBV19 and TRBJ1-5, reads DGGITQSPKYLFRKEGQNVTLSCEQNLNHDAMYWYRQDPGQGLRLIYYSQIVNDFQKGDIAEGYSVSREKKESFPLTVTSAQKNPTAFYLCASKQGDQPQHFGDGTRLSIL.

Ten or more counts support this clonotype. CDR3 DNA sequence: TGTGCCAGCAGCAACACAGGGGGCCGCTCCTACAATGAGCAGTTCTTC. It is translated as CASSNTGGRSYNEQFF. V usage is TRBV3-1 and J usage is TRBJ2-1, with TRBD1 matching over 9 bases. Germline loops: CDR1 LGHDT, CDR2 YNNKEL (reference sequence). The CDR3 loop spans 16 amino acids. V lost 5 bases, J lost 0 bases, and 5 bases stayed unmatched.

This chain links TRBV7-2 with TRBJ2-3, with D perhaps being TRBD1 or TRBD2 (5 bases each). The CDR3 is made up of 15 amino acids. In germline, CDR1 is SGHTA, CDR2 FQGNSA. V lost 5 bases, J lost 7 bases, and 19 bases lay in between. CDR3 loop: CASSLERGATNTQYF. The CDR3 nucleotides are TGTGCCAGCAGCCTCGAAAGGGGAGCGACTAATACGCAGTATTTT. Together with reference TRBV7-2 and TRBJ2-3, the CDR3 gives the full variable domain: GAGVSQSPSNKVTEKGKDVELRCDPISGHTALYWYRQSLGQGLEFLIYFQGNSAPDKSGLPSDRFSAERTGGSVSTLTIQRTQQEDSAVYLCASSLERGATNTQYFGPGTRLTVL.

Only a few counts were recorded for this clonotype. The junction departs from the called germline gene at one end, perhaps through a read error. V usage is TRBV28 and J usage is TRBJ2-1; D might be TRBD1 (6 bases). The CDR3 totals 16 residues. Germline V gives CDR1 MDHEN, CDR2 SYDVKM. This CDR3 is CASSQPSGAQYNELFF. In nucleotides, the CDR3 is TGTGCCAGCAGCCAACCTTCAGGGGCTCAGTACAATGAGCTGTTCTTC. Variable domain in full (rest from reference TRBV28 and TRBJ2-1): DVKVTQSSRYLVKRTGEKVFLECVQDMDHENMFWYRQDPGLGLRLIYFSYDVKMKEKGDIPEGYSVSREKKERFSLILESASTNQTSMYLCASSQPSGAQYNELFFGPGTRLTVL.

In regard to this clonotype: A much more abundant neighbour one base away suggests this may be a read error. J is TRBJ2-2 and V is TRBV11-3; TRBD1 or TRBD2 may be the D gene (5 bases each). The V end was cut by 5 bases, the J end by 3 bases, with 16 bases between. The CDR3 contains 16 residues. Germline loops: CDR1 SGHNT, CDR2 YENEEA. The CDR3 region has the DNA TGTGCCAGCAGCCCCACGGGACCCATGGACACCGGGGAGCTGTTTTTT. Translated, it gives CASSPTGPMDTGELFF.

In its sample, this clonotype was seen a few times. The rearrangement uses TRBV18 and TRBJ1-1, with D maybe TRBD1 (6 bases). Trimming removed 3 bases from V and 6 bases from J, with 14 bases in between. This CDR3 spans 14 amino acids. Per germline, CDR1 KGHSH and CDR2 LQKENI. CDR3 bases: TGTGCCAGCTCACCGGATCTCCACAGGGCTGAAGCTTTCTTT. This encodes CASSPDLHRAEAFF.

This clonotype was found many times. CDR3 bases: TGTGCCAGCATAGGGGGACTAGCGGGGTCCTACGAGCAGTACTTC. Its protein is CASIGGLAGSYEQYF. The genes are TRBV28 and TRBJ2-7, with TRBD2 identical over 13 bases. Germline CDR1 and CDR2: MDHEN and SYDVKM. The CDR3 spans 15 residues. V dropped 7 bases and J dropped 1; count of bases not matched to a gene: 4.

A few counts support this clonotype. The gene calls are TRBV10-3 and TRBJ2-1, with TRBD2 matching 7 bases. The CDR3 loop spans 15 amino acids. Germline trimming cut 5 bases from V and 0 bases from J; bases unmatched to any gene: 4. Germline CDR1 is ENHRY and CDR2 is SYGVKD. CDR3 bases: TGTGCCATCAGTCTTGGCGGGAGCTCCTACAATGAGCAGTTCTTC. Its protein is CAISLGGSSYNEQFF.

This clonotype appeared many times. The chain carries TRBV30 and TRBJ2-7; no definite D call. Germline loops: CDR1 GTSNPN, CDR2 SVGIG (reference sequence). The CDR3 is made up of 13 amino acids. Trimming pared 2 bases from V and 5 bases from J, leaving 13 bases between. The CDR3 DNA is TGTGCCTGGAGTCTGGGCTACCGGAACGAGCAGTACTTC. Amino acid sequence: CAWSLGYRNEQYF.

This clonotype has just a few counts. Here the CDR3 reads CSAFRALTNEQFF. DNA of the CDR3: TGCAGTGCGTTCAGAGCGCTGACCAATGAGCAGTTCTTC. The J gene is TRBJ2-1, the V gene TRBV20-1; D not certain. CDR3 length equals 13 residues. Germline CDR1 DFQATT, CDR2 SNEGSKA (reference sequence). Deletions cut 6 bases from V and 6 bases from J, with 15 bases between.

The chain recombines TRBV19 with TRBJ2-1; tentative D call: TRBD2 (5 bases). The CDR3 extends over 15 amino acids. Trimming removed 5 bases at V and 2 bases at J, with 13 bases between. Germline V gene lookup returns CDR1 LNHDA and CDR2 SQIVND (reference sequence). The CDR3 nucleotides read TGTGCCAGTAGTGTTACTACCGGGACCTACAATGAGCAGTTCTTC. This gives the protein CASSVTTGTYNEQFF.

This clonotype has ten or more counts. The chain uses TRBV30 and TRBJ1-3; D is undetermined. The germline V gene has CDR1 GTSNPN and CDR2 SVGIG (reference sequence). V was clipped by 3 bases and J by 0 bases, with 6 bases between them. The CDR3 totals 13 residues. The CDR3 protein is CAWRGHSGNTIYF. The CDR3 DNA is TGTGCCTGGAGGGGCCACTCTGGAAACACCATATATTTT.